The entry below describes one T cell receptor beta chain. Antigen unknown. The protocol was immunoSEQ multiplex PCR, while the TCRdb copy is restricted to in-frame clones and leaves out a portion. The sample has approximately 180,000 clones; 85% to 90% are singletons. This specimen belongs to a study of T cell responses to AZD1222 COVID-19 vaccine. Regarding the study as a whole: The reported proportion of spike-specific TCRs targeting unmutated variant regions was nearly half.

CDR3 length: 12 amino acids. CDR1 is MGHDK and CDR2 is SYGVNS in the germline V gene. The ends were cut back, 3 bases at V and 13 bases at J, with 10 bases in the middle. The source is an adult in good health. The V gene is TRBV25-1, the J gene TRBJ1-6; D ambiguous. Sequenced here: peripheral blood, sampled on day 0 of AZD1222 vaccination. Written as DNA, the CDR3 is TGTGCCAGCAGTGATACTTTTCTTCCCCTCCACTTT. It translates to CASSDTFLPLHF.